This T cell receptor beta chain was identified in a study of blood T cells in healthy people across ages. In germline, CDR1 is SGHTA, CDR2 FQGTGA. V shed 0 bases and J 5 bases; nucleotides not matched to a gene: 8. This CDR3 has 16 amino acids. It was with a sample-barcoded 5' primer and a J-beta primer mix that a second PCR of roughly 6 to 11 cycles was run. TCRdb redid the calling of the 5' RACE reads with MiXCR, one entry per CDR3 protein. The table lists roughly 800,000 distinct CDR3 sequences, about 34% of them singletons. V gene TRBV7-3 combines with J gene TRBJ2-3; 7 nucleotides line up with TRBD1. Material: blood. The sequence was collected from a man aged 18 to 29 in good health. The CDR3 loop is CASSLTFDRVGDTQYF. The CDR3 DNA sequence: TGTGCCAGCAGCTTAACGTTTGACAGGGTGGGAGATACGCAGTATTTT. The variable domain in full, with the rest retrieved from reference TRBV7-3 and TRBJ2-3, is GAGVSQTPSNKVTEKGKYVELRCDPISGHTALYWYRQSLGQGPEFLIYFQGTGAADDSGLPNDRFFAVRPEGSVSTLKIQRTERGDSAVYLCASSLTFDRVGDTQYFGPGTRLTVL.